This entry lists 26 T cell receptor beta chains sequenced from one sample in a study of T cells in Graves' hyperthyroidism and ophthalmopathy. RNA transcripts provided the source from which TCR beta CDR3 regions were amplified. Initially, a first-round RT-PCR of the TCR CDR3 employed the HTBI primer set. Each CDR3 protein is one row after TCRdb ran MiXCR on the multiplex PCR reads. In the table there are about 580,000 distinct CDR3 sequences, about 14% of which are singletons. The specimen sequenced was blood. The receptor source for this set is a woman in her 30s with Graves' hyperthyroidism that later progressed to Graves' ophthalmopathy.

This clonotype was counted at least ten times. The chain has TRBV10-3 and TRBJ2-1; possibly TRBD1 for D (6 bases). The CDR3 totals 15 residues. V dropped 0 bases and J dropped 9 bases, with 15 bases sitting between them. CDR1 and CDR2 (germline): ENHRY, SYGVKD. CDR3 loop: CAISESGADYSEQFF. As DNA, the CDR3 is TGTGCCATCAGTGAGTCGGGGGCGGATTATAGTGAGCAGTTCTTC.

In this sample, this clonotype turned up many times. The gene calls are TRBV27 and TRBJ2-1; TRBD2 might be the D (6 bases). V shed 6 bases and J shed 4 bases, with 10 bases lying between them. Germline CDR1 and CDR2: MNHEY and SMNVEV (reference sequence). The CDR3 runs 13 residues. For the CDR3, the DNA is TGTGCCAGCAGAGGGCGGGAATACAATGAGCAGTTCTTC. Its protein product is CASRGREYNEQFF.

This clonotype was recorded many times. The gene calls are TRBV28 and TRBJ2-1; D ambiguous. This CDR3 contains 12 residues. CDR1 is MDHEN and CDR2 is SYDVKM in the germline V gene. V was trimmed by 7 bases and J by 7 bases, leaving 11 bases between them. The CDR3 loop is CASKFRVNEQFF. The CDR3 DNA sequence: TGTGCCAGCAAGTTTCGGGTGAATGAGCAGTTCTTC.

The chain joins TRBV20-1 to TRBJ2-7, with D possibly being TRBD2 (6 bases). With 4 bases removed from V and 0 bases from J, the gap between germline ends came to 10 bases. The length of the CDR3 is 13 residues. Germline assignment: CDR1 DFQATT and CDR2 SNEGSKA (reference sequence). The CDR3: CSATAGSSYEQYF. The CDR3 bases are TGCAGTGCTACCGCGGGGAGCTCCTACGAGCAGTACTTC.

This clonotype was counted a few times. The chain recombines TRBV19 with TRBJ2-2, with 9 bases fitting TRBD1. CDR1 and CDR2 from the germline V gene are LNHDA and SQIVND (reference sequence). Trimming cost V 5 bases and J 5 bases; bases outside gene matches: 6. The CDR3 length is 15 residues. CDR3 region: CASSPRDRETGELFF. CDR3 nucleotides: TGTGCCAGTAGTCCTCGGGACAGGGAGACCGGGGAGCTGTTTTTT.

This clonotype appeared many times. J is TRBJ1-1 and V is TRBV19; the match to TRBD1 covers 10 bases. Germline values: CDR1 LNHDA, CDR2 SQIVND (reference sequence). The CDR3 covers 13 residues. The trim removed 9 bases at V and 3 bases at J, leaving 4 bases unmatched. Here the CDR3 DNA reads TGTGCCAGCGCGGGACAGGGGTACACTGAAGCTTTCTTT. Its protein is CASAGQGYTEAFF.

This clonotype was seen just once. A much larger clone lies one base from this, so it may be a read error. This rearrangement joins TRBV5-1 to TRBJ2-7, with TRBD2 identical over 12 bases. CDR3 size: 16 residues. Germline CDR1 SGHRS, CDR2 YFSETQ. The CDR3 sequence is CANSLLVTSGSYEQYF. CDR3 bases: TGCGCCAACAGCTTGTTAGTGACTAGCGGGAGTTACGAGCAGTACTTC.

CDR3 nucleotide sequence: TGTGCCAGTAGTCAATCGGGGCCTGAAGCTTTCTTT. Translating it yields CASSQSGPEAFF. This chain joins TRBV19 and TRBJ1-1; tentative D call: TRBD1 (5 bases). Trimming took 5 bases from V and 6 from J, leaving 10 bases between them. The CDR3 is made up of 12 amino acids. CDR1 and CDR2 (germline): LNHDA, SQIVND (reference sequence). Filled out from reference TRBV19 and TRBJ1-1, the complete variable domain reads DGGITQSPKYLFRKEGQNVTLSCEQNLNHDAMYWYRQDPGQGLRLIYYSQIVNDFQKGDIAEGYSVSREKKESFPLTVTSAQKNPTAFYLCASSQSGPEAFFGQGTRLTVV.

This chain uses TRBV20-1 with TRBJ2-1; 8 nucleotides align to TRBD2. From germline, CDR1 is DFQATT and CDR2 SNEGSKA (reference sequence). V shed 4 bases and J 1 base; nucleotides not matched to a gene: 6. The CDR3 loop spans 15 amino acids. In DNA, the CDR3 is TGCAGTGCTATAATTAGCGGGACATCCTACAATGAGCAGTTCTTC. Translated: CSAIISGTSYNEQFF.

The sample holds a few counts of this clonotype. V gene TRBV20-1 combines with J gene TRBJ2-7; no reliable D call. Germline loops: CDR1 DFQATT, CDR2 SNEGSKA (reference sequence). The V end lost 0 bases, the J end lost 3 bases, and 12 bases lay between the germline ends. This CDR3 is 14 amino acids long. The CDR3 reads CSARDPDKIYEQYF. DNA of the CDR3: TGCAGTGCTAGAGATCCCGACAAGATCTACGAGCAGTACTTC.

The V call is TRBV15, the J call TRBJ2-1; D remains ambiguous. CDR1 is LNHNV, CDR2 YYDKDF, per germline (reference sequence). Trimming stripped 0 bases from V and 0 bases from J, with 6 bases between. CDR3 length: 15 residues. The CDR3 DNA reads TGTGCCACCAGCAGAGAGATGAACTCCTACAATGAGCAGTTCTTC. Protein: CATSREMNSYNEQFF.

This clonotype occurred many times. In DNA form, the CDR3 reads TGTGCCTGGAGTGGGCCCCTAACACAGTTCTTC. Translation: CAWSGPLTQFF. The rearrangement joins TRBV30 to TRBJ2-1, with no clear D. Trimming removed 1 base at V and 13 bases at J, with 11 bases between. This CDR3 is built from 11 residues. Germline V gene data show CDR1 as GTSNPN and CDR2 as SVGIG (reference sequence).

In its sample, this clonotype was seen many times. This chain joins TRBV5-5 and TRBJ1-2; D is unresolved. The germline V gene encodes CDR1 SGHKS and CDR2 YYEKEE (reference sequence). This CDR3 contains 14 residues. The ends were cut back, 4 bases at V and 5 bases at J, with 15 bases in the middle. CDR3 DNA: TGTGCCAGCAGCCCTTCCGATCCACGGTATGGCTACACCTTC. Protein sequence: CASSPSDPRYGYTF.

The chain joins TRBV25-1 to TRBJ1-2, with TRBD1 matching over 9 bases. With V trimmed by 9 bases and J by 2 bases, 13 bases remained unmatched. The CDR3 is 16 residues long. Germline loops: CDR1 MGHDK, CDR2 SYGVNS. The CDR3 spells CARSGEMGQGNYGYTF. CDR3 DNA: TGTGCCAGGTCTGGGGAAATGGGACAGGGAAACTATGGCTACACCTTC.

This clonotype has at least ten counts. The chain combines TRBV2 with TRBJ2-1; D may be TRBD2 (6 bases). The CDR3 runs to 15 residues. The germline V gene encodes CDR1 SNHLY and CDR2 FYNNEI. Trimming took off 6 bases at V and 11 bases at J, with 23 bases between the two ends. The CDR3 loop reads CASSGSSAPSAKQFF. As DNA, the CDR3 is TGTGCCAGCAGCGGCTCTAGCGCCCCCAGCGCTAAGCAGTTCTTC.

The chain uses TRBV10-3 and TRBJ1-3; no clear D gene. CDR1 and CDR2 from the germline V gene are ENHRY and SYGVKD. The CDR3 covers 14 residues. The V gene lost 7 bases and the J gene lost 0 bases, with 10 bases spanning the gap. In nucleotides, the CDR3 is TGTGCCATCACCTCTGAAGGCTCTGGAAACACCATATATTTT. Its translation is CAITSEGSGNTIYF.

This clonotype has ten or more counts. The J gene is TRBJ1-4, the V gene TRBV6-5; D gene unclear. The germline CDR1 and CDR2 sequences are MNHEY and SVGAGI. V gave up 2 bases and J gave up 4 bases, with 17 bases separating them. The CDR3 covers 17 residues. Written as DNA, the CDR3 is TGTGCCAGCAGTTACAAGCCCCGGGCAGGAAATAATGAAAAACTGTTTTTT. Its protein is CASSYKPRAGNNEKLFF.

In this sample, this clonotype turned up a few times. This rearrangement joins TRBV5-6 to TRBJ2-7; possibly TRBD1 for D (8 bases). This CDR3 contains 16 residues. V lost 5 bases and J 3 bases, leaving 21 bases between the germline ends. Germline V lookup: CDR1 SGHDT, CDR2 YYEEEE. The CDR3 region is CASSSDRGGGRYEQYF. DNA for the CDR3: TGTGCCAGCAGTTCCGACAGGGGCGGGGGCCGCTACGAGCAGTACTTC.

This clonotype was counted ten times or more. The V call is TRBV6-2 or TRBV6-3, the J call TRBJ1-4; no clear D gene. The germline V gene encodes CDR1 MNHEY and CDR2 SVGEGT. There are 14 residues in the CDR3. V was clipped by 2 bases and J by 2 bases, with 6 bases between them. The CDR3 DNA follows: TGTGCCAGCAGTTACGTCGGGACTAATGAAAAACTGTTTTTT. Translation gives CASSYVGTNEKLFF.

This clonotype came up a few times. The chain links TRBV3-1 to TRBJ1-1; 9 bases fit TRBD1. This CDR3 contains 15 residues. Germline V lookup: CDR1 LGHDT, CDR2 YNNKEL (reference sequence). Losses at the gene ends were 6 bases for V and 1 base for J; bases not matched to a gene: 6. This CDR3 is CASSPWTGENTEAFF. In DNA form, the CDR3 reads TGTGCCAGCAGTCCCTGGACAGGGGAGAACACTGAAGCTTTCTTT.

The rearrangement uses TRBV6-5 and TRBJ1-4; the D gene is possibly TRBD1 (5 bases). This CDR3 contains 16 residues. CDR1 and CDR2 from the germline V gene are MNHEY and SVGAGI. Trimming removed 2 bases from V and 4 bases from J, with 14 bases in between. For the CDR3, the DNA is TGTGCCAGCAGTTACCGTTCGGGGGGATTTAATGAAAAACTGTTTTTT. Amino acids: CASSYRSGGFNEKLFF.

The chain joins TRBV29-1 to TRBJ1-2; tentatively, D is TRBD1 (6 bases). The germline V gene encodes CDR1 SQVTM and CDR2 ANQGSEA. V lost 4 bases to trimming and J lost 5 bases, with 14 bases between them. The CDR3 covers 13 residues. The CDR3 protein is CSVVTGSGYGYTF. In DNA form, the CDR3 reads TGCAGCGTTGTCACAGGGTCGGGGTATGGCTACACCTTC. The variable domain in full, completed from reference TRBV29-1 and TRBJ1-2, reads SAVISQKPSRDICQRGTSLTIQCQVDSQVTMMFWYRQQPGQSLTLIATANQGSEATYESGFVIDKFPISRPNLTFSTLTVSNMSPEDSSIYLCSVVTGSGYGYTFGSGTRLTVV.

The chain carries TRBV29-1 and TRBJ2-1; the match to TRBD2 covers 7 bases. This CDR3 spans 13 amino acids. In germline, CDR1 is SQVTM, CDR2 ANQGSEA. Germline trimming cut 7 bases from V and 3 bases from J; bases unmatched to any gene: 6. The CDR3, as DNA: TGCAGCGGGCGGGAGAGTGGCTACAATGAGCAGTTCTTC. Protein sequence: CSGRESGYNEQFF.

This clonotype was seen a few times. The chain is built from TRBV20-1 and TRBJ2-7; D gene ambiguous. Per the germline V gene, CDR1 is DFQATT and CDR2 is SNEGSKA (reference sequence). The CDR3 is 13 residues long. Trimming pared 3 bases from V and 0 bases from J, leaving 9 bases between. The CDR3 loop is CSASGKSSYEQYF. The DNA for the CDR3 is TGCAGTGCTAGTGGGAAAAGCTCCTACGAGCAGTACTTC.

This clonotype was seen a handful of times. This rearrangement joins TRBV7-2 to TRBJ2-2; 12 bases are shared with TRBD2. J was trimmed by 4 bases and V by 2 bases; bases with no gene match: 11. Germline V gene lookup returns CDR1 SGHTA and CDR2 FQGNSA. CDR3 length: 19 amino acids. The DNA for the CDR3 is TGTGCCAGCAGCTTACTCGCGACTAGCGGGAGATTTGTCACCGGGGAGCTGTTTTTT. Protein sequence: CASSLLATSGRFVTGELFF. Based on the CDR3 plus reference TRBV7-2 and TRBJ2-2, the full variable domain is GAGVSQSPSNKVTEKGKDVELRCDPISGHTALYWYRQSLGQGLEFLIYFQGNSAPDKSGLPSDRFSAERTGGSVSTLTIQRTQQEDSAVYLCASSLLATSGRFVTGELFFGEGSRLTVL.

This clonotype was seen repeatedly, ten times or more. The chain joins TRBV12-3 or TRBV12-4 to TRBJ2-1; 9 bases are a match to TRBD2. CDR3 length equals 17 residues. Losses at the gene ends were 6 bases for V and 2 bases for J; bases not matched to a gene: 11. This CDR3 reads CASRSPSGAGPYNEQFF. CDR3 nucleotides: TGTGCCAGCAGGAGCCCTAGCGGGGCTGGCCCCTACAATGAGCAGTTCTTC.